These 5 T cell receptor beta chains originate from one sample sequenced in a study of cytomegalovirus exposure and HLA in healthy donors. 60 Vbeta and 13 Jbeta primers were used in PCR. Libraries were prepared by immunoSEQ multiplex PCR; TCRdb keeps only in-frame clonotypes and omits some of them. The sample has around 190,000 clones, around 82% seen once. Source material: PBMCs. These receptors were collected from a man aged 35-49 years in good health and CMV-seropositive.

The chain joins TRBV4-2 to TRBJ2-1, with TRBD2 matching 10 bases. The CDR3 covers 17 residues. Germline-derived CDR1 and CDR2 are LGHNA and YNFKEQ. V was clipped by 0 bases and J by 7 bases; unmatched bases: 9. CDR3 nucleotides: TGTGCCAGCAGCCAAGATCTAGCGGGAGCCCTCGGAAATGAGCAGTTCTTC. This gives the protein CASSQDLAGALGNEQFF.

The chain has TRBV2 and TRBJ2-7, with TRBD1 matching 9 bases. The germline V gene encodes CDR1 SNHLY and CDR2 FYNNEI. The length of the CDR3 is 15 residues. V lost 4 bases and J lost 1; bases outside the gene matches: 5. CDR3 coding DNA: TGTGCCAGCAGTGGGGACAGGGCTGGATCCTACGAGCAGTACTTC. Translating gives CASSGDRAGSYEQYF.

In its sample, this clone was seen once. The rearrangement joins TRBV27 to TRBJ2-5, with a weak D call TRBD2 (5 bases). The CDR3 spans 12 residues. The ends were cut back, 4 bases at V and 4 bases at J, with 7 bases in the middle. Germline CDR1 reads MNHEY; CDR2 reads SMNVEV (reference sequence). Written as DNA, the CDR3 is TGTGCCAGCAGTTCAGAGGGAGAGACCCAGTACTTC. This codes for CASSSEGETQYF.

This clone has a single count. V and J are TRBV9 and TRBJ1-2, with TRBD1 matching 7 bases. The CDR3 sequence is 15 residues long. V trimming: 3 bases; J trimming: 3 bases; junction bases outside the gene matches: 8. CDR1 is SGDLS and CDR2 is YYNGEE in the germline V gene. In DNA form, the CDR3 reads TGTGCCAGCAGCGCCACCCGGGACAGTGACTATGGCTACACCTTC. Translation: CASSATRDSDYGYTF.

This clone showed up just once. Distinct nucleotide sequences in the sample also encode this CDR3. V and J are TRBV5-1 and TRBJ2-2; unclear D gene. Trimming removed 0 bases from V and 0 bases from J, with 6 bases in between. The V gene's germline CDR1 is SGHRS and CDR2 YFSETQ. The CDR3 is made up of 15 amino acids. The CDR3 coding sequence is TGCGCCAGCAGCTTGGGAAGAGCGAACACCGGGGAGCTGTTTTTT. It is translated as CASSLGRANTGELFF.